A single sample is the source of the 11 T cell receptor beta chains below, sequenced in a study of vaccination and CD4 T cells after COVID-19. The Oncomine TCR Beta short-read assay was what sequenced the DNA obtained from cultured CD4+ T cells. TCRdb re-called the PCR reads through MiXCR, storing one row per CDR3 protein. This table holds about 5,900 distinct CDR3 sequences, about 35% found once. The antigens these receptors bind are not known. The treatment is: roughly 11-day PBMC culture with coronavirus spike peptide pools or control peptides (ViraFEST assay). CD4+ T-cell collection from the unexposed donor predated the COVID-19 pandemic (2011-2018). Source material: CD4+ T cells from blood, cultured in vitro. The receptors shown here come from a human donor in good health.

This clonotype was detected a few times. The V call is TRBV10-1, the J call TRBJ2-1; TRBD2 agrees at 7 bases. The CDR3 loop spans 13 amino acids. Germline V lookup: CDR1 WNHNN, CDR2 SYGVQD (reference sequence). V lost 4 bases, J lost 8 bases, and 5 bases stayed unmatched. The CDR3 sequence: CASSGGGRDEQFF. The CDR3 DNA is TGCGCCAGCAGTGGTGGAGGGAGGGATGAGCAGTTCTTC.

This clonotype was seen just once. The chain uses TRBV6-4 and TRBJ1-1; D remains ambiguous. Germline CDR1 is MRHNA and CDR2 is SNTAGT. V was pared by 3 bases and J by 1 base, with 9 bases between. The CDR3 spans 14 residues. The CDR3 coding sequence is TGTGCCAGCAGTGAAGAGGGAGAGAACACTGAAGCTTTCTTT. Encoded protein: CASSEEGENTEAFF.

J is TRBJ1-1 and V is TRBV12-3 or TRBV12-4; D may be TRBD1 (6 bases). This CDR3 comprises 13 residues. Trimming took off 11 bases at V and 2 bases at J, with 15 bases between the two ends. Here the CDR3 reads CASLPGVNTEAFF. CDR3 DNA sequence: TGTGCCTCCTTACCAGGGGTTAACACTGAAGCTTTCTTT.

The CDR3 DNA is TGTGCCAGCAGCTTACGACAGGGGGAATACGAGCAGTACTTC. This encodes CASSLRQGEYEQYF. This chain connects TRBV7-2 to TRBJ2-7; 9 nucleotides line up with TRBD1. From germline, CDR1 is SGHTA and CDR2 FQGNSA. The V and J ends lost 2 bases and 4 bases, in that order; junction bases with no gene match: 3. The CDR3 is 14 amino acids.

This clonotype was detected a few times. The V gene is TRBV6-5, the J gene TRBJ1-5; tentative D call: TRBD1 (6 bases). V lost 4 bases and J 2 bases, leaving 9 bases between the germline ends. The CDR3 runs to 14 residues. Germline values: CDR1 MNHEY, CDR2 SVGAGI. The CDR3 is CASSSGDGNQPQHF. CDR3 nucleotide sequence: TGTGCCAGCAGTTCAGGGGACGGCAATCAGCCCCAGCATTTT.

V is TRBV25-1 and J is TRBJ1-2; D gene uncertain. The length of the CDR3 is 12 residues. V lost 5 bases, J lost 5 bases, and 9 bases lay in between. The germline V gene encodes CDR1 MGHDK and CDR2 SYGVNS. In DNA, the CDR3 is TGTGCCAGCAGTAGAGTAGGGTATGGCTACACCTTC. Its translation: CASSRVGYGYTF.

This clonotype rates as medium-sized. The rearrangement uses TRBV10-1 and TRBJ2-4; the D gene is possibly TRBD1 (5 bases). Trimming left V 3 bases short and J 8 bases short, with 8 bases between. This CDR3 has 12 amino acids. Germline loops: CDR1 WNHNN, CDR2 SYGVQD (reference sequence). The CDR3 bases are TGCGCCAGCAGTGACAGGGCAGACATTCAGTACTTC. Residues: CASSDRADIQYF.

The chain joins TRBV20-1 to TRBJ1-1; possibly TRBD1 for D (6 bases). This CDR3 comprises 20 residues. Germline values: CDR1 DFQATT, CDR2 SNEGSKA (reference sequence). The V end lost 4 bases, the J end lost 3 bases, and 33 bases lay between the germline ends. The CDR3 protein is CSAKPSLIPAPTGHHTEAFF. For the CDR3, the DNA is TGCAGTGCTAAACCAAGCCTGATTCCGGCCCCGACAGGACACCACACTGAAGCTTTCTTT.

This chain uses TRBV12-5 with TRBJ2-5; TRBD1 is a possible D gene (7 bases). The CDR3 runs 16 residues. Looked up from germline, CDR1 is LGHNT and CDR2 is FRNRAP. V was clipped by 0 bases and J by 1 base, with 12 bases between them. CDR3 region: CASGLVAGGFQETQYF. The CDR3 region has the DNA TGTGCTAGTGGTTTGGTAGCAGGGGGGTTCCAAGAGACCCAGTACTTC.

The chain joins TRBV7-6 to TRBJ1-1; D perhaps matches TRBD1 (5 bases). V was clipped by 0 bases and J by 1 base, with 12 bases between them. Germline-derived CDR1 and CDR2 are SGHVS and FNYEAQ. The CDR3 length is 16 residues. The CDR3, as DNA: TGTGCCAGCAGCTTAGCCGGGCAGGGTGGGAACACTGAAGCTTTCTTT. Its translation is CASSLAGQGGNTEAFF.

This clonotype occurred a few times. Here the CDR3 reads CASSLWSDRASETQYF. Here the CDR3 DNA reads TGTGCCAGCAGTTTATGGTCCGACAGGGCCTCGGAGACCCAGTACTTC. The gene calls are TRBV27 and TRBJ2-5; 7 nucleotides agree with TRBD1. V lost 1 base and J lost 5; bases outside the gene matches: 10. The CDR3 consists of 16 residues. The germline V gene has CDR1 MNHEY and CDR2 SMNVEV (reference sequence).